Presented here are 8 T cell receptor beta chains from one specimen sequenced in a study of CD8 T cells in ankylosing spondylitis. Each CDR3 protein is one row after TCRdb ran MiXCR on the 5' RACE reads. Of roughly 240,000 distinct CDR3 sequences listed, 8.2% are singletons. The material sequenced was blood, either unsorted or a sorted T cell fraction (not recorded which). Receptors were obtained from a female donor with ankylosing spondylitis or in good health (not recorded which).

This clonotype was recorded at least ten times. CDR3 amino acids: CATATLLNTGSQETQYF. In nucleotides, the CDR3 is TGTGCCACCGCCACACTCTTAAATACAGGGTCCCAAGAGACCCAGTACTTC. V and J are TRBV28 and TRBJ2-5; possibly TRBD1 for D (6 bases). Germline CDR1 is MDHEN and CDR2 is SYDVKM. V gave up 10 bases and J gave up 1 base, with 25 bases separating them. The CDR3 spans 17 residues.

At least ten counts were recorded for this clonotype. The chain links TRBV20-1 to TRBJ2-6; D remains ambiguous. The V end was cut by 5 bases, the J end by 0 bases, with 5 bases between. CDR3 size: 13 residues. Germline V gene sequence: CDR1 DFQATT, CDR2 SNEGSKA (reference sequence). Here the CDR3 DNA reads TGCAGTGCTTCTTTCTCTGGGGCCAACGTCCTGACTTTC. Its protein product is CSASFSGANVLTF.

This clonotype was recorded at least ten times. This chain connects TRBV20-1 to TRBJ1-6; TRBD1 agrees at 8 bases. V gave up 5 bases and J gave up 7 bases; unmatched junction bases: 7. The CDR3 runs to 14 residues. Germline V gene data show CDR1 as DFQATT and CDR2 as SNEGSKA (reference sequence). CDR3 in amino acids: CSALSQGANSPLHF. CDR3 DNA sequence: TGCAGTGCTCTATCTCAGGGGGCAAATTCACCCCTCCACTTT.

Many counts were recorded for this clonotype. The J gene is TRBJ2-1, the V gene TRBV12-5; D is perhaps TRBD2 (6 bases). The CDR3 is 15 amino acids. The germline CDR1 and CDR2 sequences are LGHNT and FRNRAP. Trimming left V 6 bases short and J 4 bases short, with 16 bases between. The CDR3 sequence: CASGRREPPYNEQFF. The DNA for the CDR3 is TGTGCTAGTGGCCGTCGGGAGCCCCCTTACAATGAGCAGTTCTTC.

This clonotype was counted a few times. The chain couples TRBV20-1 to TRBJ2-7; 11 positions match TRBD2. The V gene's germline CDR1 is DFQATT and CDR2 SNEGSKA (reference sequence). V was clipped by 2 bases and J by 3 bases; unmatched bases: 6. This CDR3 has 15 residues. DNA of the CDR3: TGCAGTGCTAGAACCCCTAGCGGGGGGTTCTACGAGCAGTACTTC. Protein sequence: CSARTPSGGFYEQYF.

This clonotype came up many times. The chain joins TRBV7-9 to TRBJ1-1, with D tentatively TRBD1 (6 bases). Trimming cost V 3 bases and J 3 bases, with 11 bases left between them. This CDR3 spans 14 amino acids. Germline values: CDR1 SEHNR, CDR2 FQNEAQ (reference sequence). CDR3 nucleotide sequence: TGTGCCAGCAGCTTCATGGGGGCGGACACTGAAGCTTTCTTT. Translated, it gives CASSFMGADTEAFF.

This clonotype was picked up many times. This chain uses TRBV9 with TRBJ1-1, with D possibly TRBD1 on 6 matching bases. The CDR3 extends over 14 amino acids. Between the trimmed V and J ends, which lost 6 bases and 4 bases, there was a span of 16 bases. Germline V gives CDR1 SGDLS, CDR2 YYNGEE. The CDR3, as DNA: TGTGCCAGCAACTCAGGGGAATCGGGCACTGAAGCTTTCTTT. This gives the protein CASNSGESGTEAFF.

This clonotype appeared a few times. CDR3 DNA: TGTGCCAGCTCACCCGGCAGACAGAGTAATTCACCCCTCCACTTT. It encodes CASSPGRQSNSPLHF. The chain links TRBV18 to TRBJ1-6, with D perhaps TRBD1 (5 bases). This CDR3 has 15 amino acids. Germline V gene lookup returns CDR1 KGHSH and CDR2 LQKENI. The ends were cut back, 3 bases at V and 6 bases at J, with 12 bases in the middle.